A selection of T cell receptor beta chains follows, all from one sample in a study of blood T cell repertoires in COVID-19. Clones were sequenced by immunoSEQ multiplex PCR, and TCRdb holds only the in-frame ones, with some missing. Of some 100,000 clones listed, roughly 85% are singletons. Sequencing input: peripheral blood. These receptors all come from a woman in her sixties or seventies with acute or convalescent COVID-19. Each CDR3 is given with its conserved first and last residue. Fields, in order: clone size, V gene, D gene, J gene, CDR3 DNA, CDR3 protein. A D gene is named only where the DNA matches it firmly. For some rows the clone size is stated as once, few or many, or as a class when expanded; others skip it.

>few|TRBV7-8|NA|TRBJ2-1
TGTGCCAGCAGCTTAGCGCAGGTGGGGCCCCACAATGAGCAGTTCTTC
CASSLAQVGPHNEQFF
>NA|TRBV21-1|NA|TRBJ2-1
TGTGCCAGCAGCCTCTACAATGAGCAGTTCTTC
CASSLYNEQFF
>NA|TRBV5-1|NA|TRBJ2-3
TGCGCCAGCAGCTCCGGTTGGGGGGAGGGCACAGATACGCAGTATTTT
CASSSGWGEGTDTQYF
>NA|TRBV4-3|TRBD2|TRBJ2-1
TGCGCCAGCAGCCAGCGACTAGCGGGGGGTTACAATGAGCAGTTCTTC
CASSQRLAGGYNEQFF
>NA|TRBV4-1|NA|TRBJ2-1
TGCGCCAGCAGCCAAGATCCTGGCGGGATTAGCGGCAATGAGCAGTTCTTC
CASSQDPGGISGNEQFF
>NA|TRBV15|TRBD2|TRBJ2-1
TGTGCCACCAGCGGGTCAACTAGCGGGAGGAGCTCCTACAATGAGCAGTTCTTC
CATSGSTSGRSSYNEQFF
>NA|TRBV5-5|TRBD2|TRBJ2-3
TGTGCCAGCAGCTTGGATCTAGCGGGAGGGTACACAGATACGCAGTATTTT
CASSLDLAGGYTDTQYF
>NA|TRBV19|NA|TRBJ1-6
TGTGCCAGTAGTAGATCCGGGACAATAAATTCACCCCTCCACTTT
CASSRSGTINSPLHF
>few|TRBV20-1|NA|TRBJ2-7
TGCAGTGCTAGTATTCCCCCCCACTACGAGCAGTACTTC
CSASIPPHYEQYF
>NA|TRBV6-2/TRBV6-3|NA|TRBJ1-2
TGTGCCAGCAGTTACTCCGTCTATGGCTACACCTTC
CASSYSVYGYTF
>once|TRBV27|NA|TRBJ1-1
TGTGCCAGCAGTTCCGGGAATGGGCAATACACTGAAGCTTTCTTT
CASSSGNGQYTEAFF
>NA|TRBV9|NA|TRBJ1-6
TGTGCCAGCAGCGTAGCGGCGGGTTCACCCCTCCACTTT
CASSVAAGSPLHF
>large|TRBV29-1|TRBD1|TRBJ2-1
TGCAGCGTTGAAGTCTGGGACAGTAAGTACAATGAGCAGTTCTTC
CSVEVWDSKYNEQFF
>NA|TRBV18|TRBD1|TRBJ1-5
TGTGCCAGCTGCGAGGGGGCCTCGCAGCCCCAGCATTTT
CASCEGASQPQHF
>NA|TRBV7-6|NA|TRBJ1-1
TGTGCCAGCAGCCCCGGTGGGAACACTGAAGCTTTCTTT
CASSPGGNTEAFF
>NA|TRBV15|NA|TRBJ2-1
TGTGCCACCAGCAGAGATGGGGACTGGTTCAATGAGCAGTTCTTC
CATSRDGDWFNEQFF
>NA|TRBV7-3|NA|TRBJ2-5
TGTGCCAGCAGCTTTGCGGCGCAAGAGACCCAGTACTTC
CASSFAAQETQYF